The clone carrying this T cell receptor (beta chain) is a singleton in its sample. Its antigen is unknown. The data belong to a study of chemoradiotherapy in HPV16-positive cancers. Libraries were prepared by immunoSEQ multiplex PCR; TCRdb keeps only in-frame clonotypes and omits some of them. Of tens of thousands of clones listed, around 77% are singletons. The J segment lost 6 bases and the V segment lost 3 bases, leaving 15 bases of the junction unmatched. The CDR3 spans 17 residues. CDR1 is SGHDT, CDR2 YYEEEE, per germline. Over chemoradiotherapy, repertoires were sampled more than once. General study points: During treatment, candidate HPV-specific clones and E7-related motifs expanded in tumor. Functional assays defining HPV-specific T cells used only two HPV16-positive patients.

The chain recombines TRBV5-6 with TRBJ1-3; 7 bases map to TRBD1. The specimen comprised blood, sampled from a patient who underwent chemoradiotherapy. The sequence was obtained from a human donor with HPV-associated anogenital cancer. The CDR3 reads CASSSLLTGPEANTIYF. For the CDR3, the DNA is TGTGCCAGCAGCTCCTTATTGACAGGGCCTGAGGCAAACACCATATATTTT.